The 12 T cell receptor beta chains below were found in one sample sequenced in a study of blood T cell repertoires in COVID-19 (dated by TCRdb to the early 2020s). The receptor library was made with the immunoSEQ multiplex PCR assay. TCRdb carries this immuneACCESS record with in-frame sequences only. Its versions omit some clonotypes, under half of them owing to an unresolved V gene in the studies checked, with the rest unexplained. The sample includes around 240,000 clones, with 80% to 90% observed a single time. The top ten clonotypes cover about 1.9% of the sample. Sequenced material: PBMCs or T cells enriched from blood (not recorded which). Source of these receptors: a woman between 50 and 59 years old who had recovered from COVID-19.

This clone was seen once. The chain links TRBV2 to TRBJ1-1; D might be TRBD1 (5 bases). The CDR3 spans 13 residues. V was clipped by 7 bases and J by 4 bases, with 13 bases between them. From germline, CDR1 is SNHLY and CDR2 FYNNEI. The CDR3, as DNA: TGTGCCAGCAACTGGAGGGGCGGCACTGAAGCTTTCTTT. It translates to CASNWRGGTEAFF. Drawing the rest from reference TRBV2 and TRBJ1-1, the complete variable domain is EPEVTQTPSHQVTQMGQEVILRCVPISNHLYFYWYRQILGQKVEFLVSFYNNEISEKSEIFDDQFSVERPDGSNFTLKIRSTKLEDSAMYFCASNWRGGTEAFFGQGTRLTVV.

J is TRBJ2-3 and V is TRBV7-8; 7 bases agree with TRBD2. Germline assignment: CDR1 SGHVS and CDR2 FQNEAQ. The CDR3 sequence is 15 residues long. V lost 2 bases to trimming and J lost 6 bases; unmatched junction nucleotides: 8. This CDR3 reads CASSLWASGRDTQYF. The CDR3 DNA is TGTGCCAGCAGCTTATGGGCTAGCGGTAGGGATACGCAGTATTTT.

V and J are TRBV28 and TRBJ2-7; 8 nucleotides align to TRBD2. The J segment lost 3 bases and the V segment lost 5 bases, leaving 15 bases of the junction unmatched. The CDR3 runs to 17 residues. The germline CDR1 and CDR2 sequences are MDHEN and SYDVKM. CDR3 in DNA: TGTGCCAGCAGTCTCCAACAGACTAGCGTCCGTCTCTACGAGCAGTACTTC. As protein: CASSLQQTSVRLYEQYF.

The genes are TRBV7-2 and TRBJ2-2, with 8 bases aligning to TRBD2. The ends lost 1 base at V and 2 bases at J; junction bases unmatched: 0. The CDR3 totals 15 residues. Germline V lookup: CDR1 SGHTA, CDR2 FQGNSA. The CDR3, as DNA: TGTGCCAGCAGCTTAGTAGCGGGAAACACCGGGGAGCTGTTTTTT. Translated: CASSLVAGNTGELFF.

The chain carries TRBV7-9 and TRBJ2-1, with 8 nucleotides matching TRBD1. CDR1 and CDR2 from the germline V gene are SEHNR and FQNEAQ (reference sequence). V shed 6 bases, J shed 8 bases, and the junction held 12 bases outside the gene matches. The CDR3 consists of 15 residues. This chain's CDR3 is CASSVGTGDTDEQFF. CDR3 sequence (DNA): TGTGCCAGCAGTGTAGGGACAGGAGATACCGATGAGCAGTTCTTC.

The CDR3 is CASSPHLTGHTGELFF. CDR3 DNA: TGTGCCAGCAGCCCGCATTTGACAGGGCACACCGGGGAGCTGTTTTTT. V usage is TRBV4-2 and J usage is TRBJ2-2; 7 bases match TRBD1. Germline assignment: CDR1 LGHNA and CDR2 YNFKEQ. The J segment lost 3 bases and the V segment lost 4 bases, leaving 8 bases of the junction unmatched. The CDR3 length is 16 residues.

This chain joins TRBV6-1 and TRBJ2-2; D remains ambiguous. This CDR3 has 14 residues. Trimming took off 0 bases at V and 2 bases at J, with 4 bases between the two ends. Germline CDR1 MNHNS, CDR2 SASEGT. The CDR3 region is CASSEALNTGELFF. CDR3 DNA: TGTGCCAGCAGTGAAGCACTTAACACCGGGGAGCTGTTTTTT.

The rearrangement links TRBV11-1 to TRBJ2-1; 8 nucleotides agree with TRBD2. Per germline, CDR1 SGHAT and CDR2 FQDESV (reference sequence). J lost 3 bases, V lost 3 bases, and 4 bases had no gene match. CDR3 length: 15 residues. CDR3 amino acids: CASSFAGGLYNEQFF. Written as DNA, the CDR3 is TGTGCCAGCAGCTTTGCGGGAGGTCTCTACAATGAGCAGTTCTTC.

V usage is TRBV3-1 (or the pseudogene TRBV3-2) and J usage is TRBJ2-5; 7 nucleotides agree with TRBD1. The CDR3 is 16 amino acids. Losses at the gene ends were 1 base for V and 5 bases for J; bases not matched to a gene: 10. Germline CDR1 and CDR2: LGHDT and YNNKEL (reference sequence). Here the CDR3 reads CASSQAEGGDTETQYF. The CDR3 nucleotides are TGTGCCAGCAGCCAAGCGGAAGGGGGCGATACGGAGACCCAGTACTTC.

This sequence joins TRBV6-4 and TRBJ1-2, with a tentative D call TRBD1 (5 bases). Germline loops: CDR1 MRHNA, CDR2 SNTAGT. V was clipped by 5 bases and J by 2 bases, with 15 bases between them. The length of the CDR3 is 15 residues. This CDR3 is CASSLYNQGNYGYTF. CDR3 nucleotide sequence: TGTGCCAGCAGTCTCTACAACCAGGGCAACTATGGCTACACCTTC.

This clone was counted a few times. This rearrangement joins TRBV20-1 to TRBJ1-2, with no clear D. V was shortened by 3 bases and J by 8 bases, with 13 bases between the two germline ends. CDR1 DFQATT and CDR2 SNEGSKA come from the germline V gene (reference sequence). The CDR3 extends over 12 amino acids. The CDR3 sequence is CSASFGFYGYTF. As DNA, the CDR3 is TGCAGTGCTAGTTTCGGGTTTTACGGCTACACCTTC.

The V gene is TRBV2, the J gene TRBJ1-4; 8 nucleotides line up with TRBD1. Germline V gene lookup returns CDR1 SNHLY and CDR2 FYNNEI. J was trimmed by 7 bases and V by 5 bases; bases with no gene match: 9. The CDR3 is 15 residues long. The CDR3 loop is CASSYRQGSSEKLFF. DNA of the CDR3: TGTGCCAGCAGTTATCGACAGGGGTCAAGTGAAAAACTGTTTTTT.